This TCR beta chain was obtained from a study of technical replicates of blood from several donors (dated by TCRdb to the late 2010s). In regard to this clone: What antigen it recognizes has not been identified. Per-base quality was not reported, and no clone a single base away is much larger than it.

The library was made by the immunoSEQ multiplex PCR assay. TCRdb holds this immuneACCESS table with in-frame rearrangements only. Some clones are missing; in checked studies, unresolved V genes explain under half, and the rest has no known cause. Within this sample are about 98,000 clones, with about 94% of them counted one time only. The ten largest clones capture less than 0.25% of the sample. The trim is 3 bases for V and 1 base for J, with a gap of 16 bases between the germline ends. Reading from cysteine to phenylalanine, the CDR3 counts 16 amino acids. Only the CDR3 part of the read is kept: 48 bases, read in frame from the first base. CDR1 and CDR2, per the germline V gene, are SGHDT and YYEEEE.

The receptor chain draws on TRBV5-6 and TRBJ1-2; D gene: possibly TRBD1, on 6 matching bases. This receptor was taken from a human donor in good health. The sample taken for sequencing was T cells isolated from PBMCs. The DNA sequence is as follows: TGTGCCAGCAGCTACGTTGGGGGCCGGGGTAACTATGGCTACACCTTC. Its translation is CASSYVGGRGNYGYTF.